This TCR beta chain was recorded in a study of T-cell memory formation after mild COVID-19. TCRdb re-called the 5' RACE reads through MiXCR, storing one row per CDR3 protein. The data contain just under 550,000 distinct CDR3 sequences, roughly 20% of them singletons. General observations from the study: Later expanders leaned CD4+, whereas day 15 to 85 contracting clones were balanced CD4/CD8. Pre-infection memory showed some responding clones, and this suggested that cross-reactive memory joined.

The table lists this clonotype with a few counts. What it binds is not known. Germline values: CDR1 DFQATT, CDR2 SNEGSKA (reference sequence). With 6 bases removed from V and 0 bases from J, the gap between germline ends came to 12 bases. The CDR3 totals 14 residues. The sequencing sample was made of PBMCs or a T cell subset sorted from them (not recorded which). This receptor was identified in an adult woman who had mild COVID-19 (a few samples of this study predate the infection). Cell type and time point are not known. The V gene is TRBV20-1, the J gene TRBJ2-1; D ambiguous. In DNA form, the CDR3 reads TGCAGTGCCAGCGAGGCAGCCTCCTACAATGAGCAGTTCTTC. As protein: CSASEAASYNEQFF.